These T cell receptor beta chains were read from a single sample in a study of blood T cell repertoires in COVID-19. Some clones are missing from TCRdb's copy, which holds only in-frame ones; the method was immunoSEQ multiplex PCR. The sample has 200,000 to 250,000 clones; 84% are singletons. Sequencing was done on a sample of PBMCs or T cells enriched from blood (not recorded which). These receptors came from a man in his sixties who had recovered from COVID-19. The conserved cysteine and the conserved F or W are not part of the CDR3 here.

TRBV12-3/TRBV12-4,ASRTGLGYT
TRBV5-1,ASSLAGPSTDTQY
TRBV24-1,ATSDLSVSGNTIY
TRBV6-6,ASSYFDRAGANVLT
TRBV27,ASSPQGAISGELF
TRBV11-2,ASSLVGRGRTDTQY
TRBV5-5,ASRYVQGAFSYEQY
TRBV19,ASSIRPGNTIY
TRBV20-1,SASVPRGGYNEQF
TRBV4-3,ASSQDVAALFSNTGELF
TRBV27,ASSPLLGPSSAEAF
TRBV27,ASAFGKETGRNSPLH
TRBV25-1,ASSGWTGAAQPQH
TRBV5-8,ASSLEYNSPLH
TRBV11-2,ASSLDQTGIGELF
TRBV19,ASSIMTGGSSEAF
TRBV6-2/TRBV6-3,ASSFIQGGYSYEQY
TRBV18,ASSPTAGKGNGYT
TRBV5-1,ASSPLGGREATEAF
TRBV5-4,ASSLPAGNTGELF
TRBV27,ASLRTGLEYSPLH
TRBV18,ASSFRGQSSGANVLT
TRBV19,ASSSQAAAASTDTQY
TRBV7-8,ASSAGQGNTYEQY
TRBV27,ASRRQGAHTEAF
TRBV3-1/TRBV3-2,ASSQELPSGDLAGELF
TRBV5-1,ASSLAVGAQNTEAF
TRBV10-3,AISEGQGNTGELF
TRBV7-3,ASSPQGFSETQY
TRBV11-3,ASEQLGGTEAF
TRBV2,ASRGHPGGFKGYT
TRBV4-1,ASSQEPAGGTNEQF
TRBV3-1/TRBV3-2,ASSRPPSGHPYEQY
TRBV6-2/TRBV6-3,ASSYGPNGETQY
TRBV5-1,ASSLGQVNEKLF
TRBV5-4,ASSLWDREGSPLH
TRBV19,ASSIDLLRGSAEAF
TRBV18,ASSPSGGTETQY
TRBV24-1,ATSSGRGRDEQF
TRBV5-1,ASSPGQGDGYT
TRBV30,AWRTDNEKLF
TRBV30,AWSVGKAGNTEAF
TRBV18,ASSPQGGTEAF
TRBV11-3,ASSFQDRRAF
TRBV4-1,ASSQADLTDSYEQY
TRBV7-2,ASSSRTGGVEQY
TRBV24-1,ATSDPNRQLNTEAF